Detailed here is one T cell receptor (beta chain). Its antigen is currently unknown. The data were taken from a study of cytomegalovirus exposure and HLA in healthy donors. Findings of the study overall: Reported results showed that the classifier diagnosed cytomegalovirus status with high specificity and sensitivity. At a 0.05 false discovery rate, a later analysis found about 17,000 TCR beta sequences to be associated with HLA alleles.

PCR was performed using 60 Vbeta and 13 Jbeta primers. The protocol was immunoSEQ multiplex PCR, while the TCRdb copy is restricted to in-frame clones and leaves out a portion. This sample's clone table lists around 130,000 clones. The sequence was collected from a woman aged 40 to 55 in good health and CMV-seronegative. Sequencing was done on a sample of PBMCs.

The CDR3 DNA is TGTGCCATCAGTGAGATCGGTCACAAACCGGGTGAGGCAGGGAGCAATCAGCCCCAGCATTTT. Its translation is CAISEIGHKPGEAGSNQPQHF. This chain links TRBV10-3 with TRBJ1-5; D may be TRBD1 (5 bases). V lost 2 bases and J 1 base, leaving 27 bases between the germline ends. CDR3 size: 21 residues. Germline V lookup: CDR1 ENHRY, CDR2 SYGVKD.